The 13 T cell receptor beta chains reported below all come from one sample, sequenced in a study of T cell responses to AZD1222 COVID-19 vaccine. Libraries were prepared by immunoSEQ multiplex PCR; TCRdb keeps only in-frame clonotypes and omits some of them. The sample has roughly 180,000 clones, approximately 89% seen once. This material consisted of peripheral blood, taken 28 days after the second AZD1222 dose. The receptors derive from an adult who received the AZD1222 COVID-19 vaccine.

The CDR3 reads CATSRVRENTGELFF. CDR3 DNA sequence: TGTGCCACCAGCAGAGTGCGTGAGAACACCGGGGAGCTGTTTTTT. J is TRBJ2-2 and V is TRBV15; D is ambiguous. In germline, CDR1 is LNHNV, CDR2 YYDKDF (reference sequence). CDR3 length: 15 amino acids. The V end lost 1 base, the J end lost 1 base, and 7 bases lay between the germline ends.

The CDR3 DNA is TGTGCCAGCGTCACAGGGAGAACCGGGGAGCTGTTTTTT. It encodes CASVTGRTGELFF. This chain joins TRBV6-5 and TRBJ2-2; a possible D gene is TRBD1 (6 bases). There are 13 residues in the CDR3. Germline V gives CDR1 MNHEY, CDR2 SVGAGI. Trimming pared 8 bases from V and 5 bases from J, leaving 12 bases between.

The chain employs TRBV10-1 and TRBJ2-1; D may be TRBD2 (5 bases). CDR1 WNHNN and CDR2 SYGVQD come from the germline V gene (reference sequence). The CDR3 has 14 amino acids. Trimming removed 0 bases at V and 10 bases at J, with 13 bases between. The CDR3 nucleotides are TGCGCCAGCAGTGAGTCGTTAGCGCTTCAGGAGCAGTTCTTC. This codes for CASSESLALQEQFF.

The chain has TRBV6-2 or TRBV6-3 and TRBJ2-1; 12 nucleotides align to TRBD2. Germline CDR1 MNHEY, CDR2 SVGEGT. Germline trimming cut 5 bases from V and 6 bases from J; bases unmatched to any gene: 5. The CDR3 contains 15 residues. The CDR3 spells CASSRLAGAGNEQFF. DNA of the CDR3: TGTGCCAGCAGTCGACTAGCGGGAGCCGGCAATGAGCAGTTCTTC.

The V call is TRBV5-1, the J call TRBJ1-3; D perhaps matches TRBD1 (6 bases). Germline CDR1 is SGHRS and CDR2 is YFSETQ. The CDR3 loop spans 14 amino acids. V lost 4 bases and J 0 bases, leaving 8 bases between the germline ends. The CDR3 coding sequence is TGCGCCAGCAGCATGGGACACTCTGGAAACACCATATATTTT. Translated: CASSMGHSGNTIYF. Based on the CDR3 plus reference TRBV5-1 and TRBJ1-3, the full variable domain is KAGVTQTPRYLIKTRGQQVTLSCSPISGHRSVSWYQQTPGQGLQFLFEYFSETQRNKGNFPGRFSGRQFSNSRSEMNVSTLELGDSALYLCASSMGHSGNTIYFGEGSWLTVV.

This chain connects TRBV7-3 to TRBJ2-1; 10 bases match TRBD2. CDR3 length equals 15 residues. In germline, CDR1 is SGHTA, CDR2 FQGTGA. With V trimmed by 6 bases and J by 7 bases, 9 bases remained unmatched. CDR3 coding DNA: TGTGCCAGCAGATCCGAGCGGGAGGGCTGGAATGAGCAGTTCTTC. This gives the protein CASRSEREGWNEQFF.

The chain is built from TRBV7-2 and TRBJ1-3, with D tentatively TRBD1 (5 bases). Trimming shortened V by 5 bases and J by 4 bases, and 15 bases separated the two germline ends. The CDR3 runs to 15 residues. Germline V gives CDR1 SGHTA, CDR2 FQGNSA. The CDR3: CASSPMGGIGNTIYF. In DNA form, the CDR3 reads TGTGCCAGCAGCCCGATGGGGGGAATCGGAAACACCATATATTTT.

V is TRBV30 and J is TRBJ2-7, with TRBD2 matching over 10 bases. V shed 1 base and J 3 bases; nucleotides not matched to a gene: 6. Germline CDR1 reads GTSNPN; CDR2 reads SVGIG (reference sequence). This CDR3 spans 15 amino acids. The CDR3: CAWSDRTSGVYEQYF. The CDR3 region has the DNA TGTGCCTGGAGTGATAGGACTAGCGGAGTCTACGAGCAGTACTTC. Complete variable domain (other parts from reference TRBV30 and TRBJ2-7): SQTIHQWPATLVQPVGSPLSLECTVEGTSNPNLYWYRQAAGRGLQLLFYSVGIGQISSEVPQNLSASRPQDRQFILSSKKLLLSDSGFYLCAWSDRTSGVYEQYFGPGTRLTVT.

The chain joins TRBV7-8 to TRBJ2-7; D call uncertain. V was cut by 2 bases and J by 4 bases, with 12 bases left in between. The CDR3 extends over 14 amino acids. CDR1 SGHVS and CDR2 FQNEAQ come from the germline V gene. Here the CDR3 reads CASSLIKSGYEQYF. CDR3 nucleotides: TGTGCCAGCAGCTTAATCAAGTCTGGTTACGAGCAGTACTTC.

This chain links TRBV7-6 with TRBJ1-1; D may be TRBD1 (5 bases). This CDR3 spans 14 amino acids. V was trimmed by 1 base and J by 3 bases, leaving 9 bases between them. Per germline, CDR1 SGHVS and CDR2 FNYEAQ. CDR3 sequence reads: CASSLGGGDTEAFF. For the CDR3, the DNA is TGTGCCAGCAGCTTAGGGGGAGGGGACACTGAAGCTTTCTTT.

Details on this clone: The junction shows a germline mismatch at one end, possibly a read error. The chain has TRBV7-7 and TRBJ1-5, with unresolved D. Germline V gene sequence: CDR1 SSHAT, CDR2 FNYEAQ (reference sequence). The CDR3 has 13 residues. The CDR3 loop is CASSLPGSQPQHF. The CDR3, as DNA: TGTGCTAGCAGCCTGCCGGGGAGTCAGCCCCAGCATTTT.

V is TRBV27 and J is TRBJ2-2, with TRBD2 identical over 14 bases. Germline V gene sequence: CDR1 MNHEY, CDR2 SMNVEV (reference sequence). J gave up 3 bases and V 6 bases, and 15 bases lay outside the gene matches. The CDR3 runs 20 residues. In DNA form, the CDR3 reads TGTGCCAGCAGCTCCCCCCGACTAGCGGGAGGGCCCCGGTACACCGGGGAGCTGTTTTTT. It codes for CASSSPRLAGGPRYTGELFF.

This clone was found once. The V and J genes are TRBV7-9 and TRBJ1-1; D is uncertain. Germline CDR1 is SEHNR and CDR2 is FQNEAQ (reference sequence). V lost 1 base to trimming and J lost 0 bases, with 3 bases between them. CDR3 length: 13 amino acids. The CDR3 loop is CASSLEMNTEAFF. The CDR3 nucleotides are TGTGCCAGCAGCTTAGAGATGAACACTGAAGCTTTCTTT.